The 20 T cell receptor beta chains below all came from one sample that was sequenced in a study of blood T cell repertoires in COVID-19. Profiled with immunoSEQ multiplex PCR; TCRdb holds only in-frame clones, not every one. Among around 270,000 clones, about 91% were seen once, and the ten largest hold roughly 2.7%. The sample comprised peripheral blood. The receptors stem from a person aged 18 to 35 with COVID-19, enrolled during active disease.

The V call is TRBV19, the J call TRBJ1-1; no reliable D call. CDR1 is LNHDA and CDR2 is SQIVND in the germline V gene (reference sequence). Deletions cut 3 bases from V and 1 base from J, with 6 bases between. The CDR3 has 13 residues. The CDR3 loop is CASSIFGNTEAFF. The CDR3 DNA follows: TGTGCCAGTAGTATTTTCGGGAACACTGAAGCTTTCTTT.

The CDR3, as DNA: TGCGCCAGCAGCCCCCCTGTGAATAGCGGGAGAGCCCAATGGTACTTC. Translation: CASSPPVNSGRAQWYF. The rearrangement joins TRBV4-1 to TRBJ2-7, with TRBD2 matching over 9 bases. Germline assignment: CDR1 MGHRA and CDR2 YSYEKL. The trim removed 4 bases at V and 12 bases at J, leaving 19 bases unmatched. The CDR3 has 16 residues.

The V gene is TRBV5-1, the J gene TRBJ2-5; D perhaps matches TRBD2 (5 bases). Germline V gene sequence: CDR1 SGHRS, CDR2 YFSETQ. The germline V and J ends were trimmed by 0 bases and 5 bases, with 8 bases remaining between them. The CDR3 has 13 amino acids. The CDR3 bases are TGCGCCAGCAGCTTGGCGGGGTGGGAGACCCAGTACTTC. This gives the protein CASSLAGWETQYF.

The V call is TRBV11-2, the J call TRBJ2-5; TRBD2 matches 10 bases. J gave up 0 bases and V 5 bases, and 3 bases lay outside the gene matches. The length of the CDR3 is 15 residues. CDR1 is SGHAT, CDR2 FQNNGV, per germline. The CDR3: CASSPSGSYQETQYF. As DNA, the CDR3 is TGTGCCAGCAGCCCTAGCGGGAGTTACCAAGAGACCCAGTACTTC.

The J gene is TRBJ1-4, the V gene TRBV5-8, with 11 bases matching TRBD1. Trimming cost V 4 bases and J 8 bases; bases outside gene matches: 4. This CDR3 has 14 residues. Germline values: CDR1 SGHTS, CDR2 YDEGEE. Here the CDR3 DNA reads TGTGCCAGCAGCCCGGGACAGGGGGGAGAAAAACTGTTTTTT. This gives the protein CASSPGQGGEKLFF.

This chain connects TRBV5-6 to TRBJ1-3, with TRBD1 matching 7 bases. CDR3 length: 15 amino acids. Germline CDR1 reads SGHDT; CDR2 reads YYEEEE. Trimming at V came to 3 bases and at J to 2 bases, leaving 5 bases not matched to a gene. The CDR3 sequence is CASSSETGPGNTIYF. The DNA for the CDR3 is TGTGCCAGCAGCTCCGAGACAGGGCCTGGAAACACCATATATTTT.

Worth noting for this clone: Other DNA sequences in the sample encode the same CDR3. The chain has TRBV9 and TRBJ2-7, with TRBD2 as a possible D gene (6 bases). Germline CDR1 is SGDLS and CDR2 is YYNGEE. Trimming removed 0 bases at V and 2 bases at J, with 9 bases between. This CDR3 spans 14 amino acids. For the CDR3, the DNA is TGTGCCAGCAGCGTAGGAGCGGGCGCCTACGAGCAGTACTTC. It is translated as CASSVGAGAYEQYF.

This chain uses TRBV20-1 with TRBJ2-1; TRBD1 agrees at 8 bases. The CDR3 is 15 amino acids. Per the germline V gene, CDR1 is DFQATT and CDR2 is SNEGSKA (reference sequence). Trimming cost V 3 bases and J 0 bases; bases outside gene matches: 4. This chain's CDR3 is CSASPTGGSYNEQFF. The DNA of the CDR3 is TGCAGTGCTAGTCCAACAGGGGGCTCCTACAATGAGCAGTTCTTC.

The genes are TRBV2 and TRBJ2-7, with D possibly matching TRBD1 (5 bases). V was cut by 6 bases and J by 0 bases, with 6 bases left in between. In germline, CDR1 is SNHLY, CDR2 FYNNEI. CDR3 length: 12 residues. The CDR3 DNA is TGTGCCAGCAGGGACAACTCCTACGAGCAGTACTTC. It encodes CASRDNSYEQYF.

The CDR3 coding sequence is TGTGCCAGCAGTCCGCTTTTTACCGGGACTAGCGGGAGGGTCTCCTACAATGAGCAGTTCTTC. It translates to CASSPLFTGTSGRVSYNEQFF. The rearrangement joins TRBV28 to TRBJ2-1; 16 bases fit TRBD2. Unmatched junction bases numbered 13, after V lost 5 bases and J lost 0 bases. The CDR3 spans 21 residues. Looked up from germline, CDR1 is MDHEN and CDR2 is SYDVKM.

The chain uses TRBV27 and TRBJ2-1; 9 bases are a match to TRBD2. The CDR3 extends over 16 amino acids. J lost 5 bases, V lost 0 bases, and 5 bases had no gene match. The V gene's germline CDR1 is MNHEY and CDR2 SMNVEV (reference sequence). CDR3: CASSLSGREGHNEQFF. The DNA of the CDR3 is TGTGCCAGCAGTTTATCGGGGCGGGAGGGGCACAATGAGCAGTTCTTC.

J is TRBJ2-5 and V is TRBV6-6; TRBD2 agrees at 7 bases. Per the germline V gene, CDR1 is MNHNY and CDR2 is SVGAGI (reference sequence). This CDR3 is built from 16 residues. Trimming cost V 6 bases and J 3 bases; bases outside gene matches: 13. CDR3 sequence: CASRGRQRGIKETQYF. DNA for the CDR3: TGTGCCAGCAGGGGGAGACAGCGGGGCATTAAAGAGACCCAGTACTTC.

CDR3 residues: CASSIVSGHLAKNIQYF. CDR3 in DNA: TGTGCCAGTAGTATAGTATCAGGGCACCTAGCCAAAAACATTCAGTACTTC. The chain couples TRBV19 to TRBJ2-4; D is perhaps TRBD1 (5 bases). This CDR3 comprises 17 residues. Germline CDR1 and CDR2: LNHDA and SQIVND (reference sequence). Trimming pared 1 base from V and 0 bases from J, leaving 13 bases between.

The CDR3 region is CASQRREGNEQFF. The CDR3 region has the DNA TGCGCCAGCCAGCGCCGAGAGGGCAATGAGCAGTTCTTC. The chain couples TRBV5-1 to TRBJ2-1; perhaps TRBD2 as D (5 bases). The CDR3 runs 13 residues. Germline V gives CDR1 SGHRS, CDR2 YFSETQ. V was shortened by 7 bases and J by 6 bases, with 14 bases between the two germline ends.

The chain recombines TRBV5-1 with TRBJ1-1; D ambiguous. CDR1 and CDR2 from the germline V gene are SGHRS and YFSETQ. V was trimmed by 4 bases and J by 0 bases, leaving 10 bases between them. CDR3 length equals 14 residues. The chain's CDR3 is CASSGPVMNTEAFF. CDR3 in DNA: TGCGCCAGCAGCGGGCCAGTCATGAACACTGAAGCTTTCTTT.

The V gene is TRBV6-5, the J gene TRBJ2-1; 11 bases match TRBD2. Germline V gene sequence: CDR1 MNHEY, CDR2 SVGAGI. CDR3 size: 14 residues. The trim removed 6 bases at V and 12 bases at J, leaving 10 bases unmatched. The CDR3 region is CASSPLAGELGQFF. The CDR3 bases are TGTGCCAGCAGCCCACTAGCGGGAGAGTTAGGGCAGTTCTTC.

V gene TRBV18 combines with J gene TRBJ2-1, with D tentatively TRBD2 (5 bases). Germline V gives CDR1 KGHSH, CDR2 LQKENI. Trimming took 2 bases from V and 7 from J, leaving 12 bases between them. CDR3 length: 14 amino acids. Written as DNA, the CDR3 is TGTGCCAGCTCACCAACCCCTCGGGGTAATGAGCAGTTCTTC. It specifies CASSPTPRGNEQFF. Full variable domain (remainder filled in from reference TRBV18 and TRBJ2-1): NAGVMQNPRHLVRRRGQEARLRCSPMKGHSHVYWYRQLPEEGLKFMVYLQKENIIDESGMPKERFSAEFPKEGPSILRIQQVVRGDSAAYFCASSPTPRGNEQFFGPGTRLTVL.

Comment on this clone: The same CDR3 also results from other DNA sequences found in this sample. This chain links TRBV27 with TRBJ2-5; no definite D call. The CDR3 contains 13 residues. Per the germline V gene, CDR1 is MNHEY and CDR2 is SMNVEV (reference sequence). V lost 2 bases and J lost 2, with 6 bases in between. The CDR3 here is CASSLTDQETQYF. The DNA for the CDR3 is TGTGCCAGCAGTTTAACAGATCAAGAGACCCAGTACTTC.

In its sample, this clone was seen once. This rearrangement joins TRBV4-1 to TRBJ1-2, with a possible D match to TRBD1 (5 bases). Trimming pared 4 bases from V and 8 bases from J, leaving 14 bases between. The CDR3 covers 13 residues. From germline, CDR1 is MGHRA and CDR2 YSYEKL. CDR3 bases: TGCGCCAGCAGCCCCCTGTGGGGGGACGGCTACACCTTC. Its protein product is CASSPLWGDGYTF.

The V gene is TRBV4-1, the J gene TRBJ2-3; D might be TRBD2 (5 bases). With 2 bases removed from V and 4 bases from J, the gap between germline ends came to 13 bases. The CDR3 consists of 15 residues. Germline values: CDR1 MGHRA, CDR2 YSYEKL. CDR3 in DNA: TGCGCCAGCAGCCAATCCGTTGCCGGGGCAGATACGCAGTATTTT. This sequence encodes CASSQSVAGADTQYF.